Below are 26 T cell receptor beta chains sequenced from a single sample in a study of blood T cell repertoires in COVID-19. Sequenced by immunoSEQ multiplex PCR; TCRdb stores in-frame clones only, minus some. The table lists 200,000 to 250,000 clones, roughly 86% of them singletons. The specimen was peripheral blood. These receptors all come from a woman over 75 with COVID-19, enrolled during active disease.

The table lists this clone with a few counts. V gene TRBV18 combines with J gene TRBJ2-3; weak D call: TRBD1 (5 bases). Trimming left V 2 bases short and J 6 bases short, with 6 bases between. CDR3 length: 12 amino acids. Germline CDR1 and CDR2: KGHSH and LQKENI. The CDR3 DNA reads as TGTGCCAGCTCACCAAAGGGGGATACGCAGTATTTT. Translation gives CASSPKGDTQYF.

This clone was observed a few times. CDR3 nucleotides: TGTGCCAGCAGCTTGGATACTAGCGGGGGGTACAATGAGCAGTTCTTC. Translation: CASSLDTSGGYNEQFF. This chain uses TRBV5-4 with TRBJ2-1; 12 positions match TRBD2. There are 16 residues in the CDR3. The V gene's germline CDR1 is SGHNT and CDR2 YYREEE (reference sequence). With V trimmed by 0 bases and J by 4 bases, 2 bases remained unmatched.

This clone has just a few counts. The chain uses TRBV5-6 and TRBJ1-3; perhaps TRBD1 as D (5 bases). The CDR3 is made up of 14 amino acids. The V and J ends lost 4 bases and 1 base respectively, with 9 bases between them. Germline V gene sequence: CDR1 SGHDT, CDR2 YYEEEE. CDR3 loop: CASSAQGSGNTIYF. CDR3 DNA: TGTGCCAGCAGCGCGCAGGGTTCTGGAAACACCATATATTTT.

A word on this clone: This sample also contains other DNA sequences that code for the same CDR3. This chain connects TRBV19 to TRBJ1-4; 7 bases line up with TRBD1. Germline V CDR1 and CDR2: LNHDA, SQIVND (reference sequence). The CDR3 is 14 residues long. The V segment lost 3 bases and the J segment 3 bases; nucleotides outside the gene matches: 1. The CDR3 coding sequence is TGTGCCAGTAGTATCGGGACAGCTAATGAAAAACTGTTTTTT. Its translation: CASSIGTANEKLFF.

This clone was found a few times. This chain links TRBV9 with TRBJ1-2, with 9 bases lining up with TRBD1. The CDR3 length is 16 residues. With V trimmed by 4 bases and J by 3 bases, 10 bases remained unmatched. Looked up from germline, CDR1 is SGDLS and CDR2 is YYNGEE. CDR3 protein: CASSSGTGKGDYGYTF. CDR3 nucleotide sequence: TGTGCCAGCAGCTCCGGGACAGGGAAAGGAGACTATGGCTACACCTTC.

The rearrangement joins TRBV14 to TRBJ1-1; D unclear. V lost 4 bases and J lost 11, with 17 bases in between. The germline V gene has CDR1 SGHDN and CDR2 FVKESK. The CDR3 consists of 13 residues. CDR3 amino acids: CASSLPRRLWAFF. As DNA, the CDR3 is TGTGCCAGCAGCCTCCCTAGGAGGCTGTGGGCTTTCTTT.

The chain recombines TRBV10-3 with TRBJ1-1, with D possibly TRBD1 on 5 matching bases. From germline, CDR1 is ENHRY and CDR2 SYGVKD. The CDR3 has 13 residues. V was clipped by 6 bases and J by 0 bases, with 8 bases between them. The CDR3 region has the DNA TGTGCCATCAGGAGACAGCTGAACACTGAAGCTTTCTTT. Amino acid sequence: CAIRRQLNTEAFF.

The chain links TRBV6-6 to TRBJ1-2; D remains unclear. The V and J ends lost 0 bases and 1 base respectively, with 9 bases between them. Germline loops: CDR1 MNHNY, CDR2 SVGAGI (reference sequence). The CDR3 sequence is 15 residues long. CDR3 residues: CASSYSMRVNYGYTF. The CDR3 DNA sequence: TGTGCCAGCAGTTACTCGATGAGGGTTAACTATGGCTACACCTTC.

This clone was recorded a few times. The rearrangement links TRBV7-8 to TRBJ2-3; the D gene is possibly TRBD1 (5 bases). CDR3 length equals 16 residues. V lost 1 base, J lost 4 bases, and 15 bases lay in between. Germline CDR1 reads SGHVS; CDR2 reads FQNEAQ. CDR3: CASSLVPGKSADTQYF. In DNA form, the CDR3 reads TGTGCCAGCAGCTTAGTCCCAGGGAAGAGCGCAGATACGCAGTATTTT.

Written as DNA, the CDR3 is TGTGCCAGCAGTTACTCGTTCCGGGGGGCGAACACTGAAGCTTTCTTT. Its protein is CASSYSFRGANTEAFF. The rearrangement uses TRBV6-5 and TRBJ1-1, with TRBD1 as a possible D gene (6 bases). This CDR3 is 16 amino acids long. Between the trimmed V and J ends, which lost 0 bases and 1 base, there was a span of 12 bases. CDR1 and CDR2 (germline): MNHEY, SVGAGI.

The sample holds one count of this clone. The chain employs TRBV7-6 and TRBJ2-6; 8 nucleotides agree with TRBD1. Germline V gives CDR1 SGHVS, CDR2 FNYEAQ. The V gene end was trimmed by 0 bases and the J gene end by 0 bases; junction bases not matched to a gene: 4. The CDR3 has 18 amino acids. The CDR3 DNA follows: TGTGCCAGCAGCTTAGCGGACAGGGCGAGCTCTGGGGCCAACGTCCTGACTTTC. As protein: CASSLADRASSGANVLTF.

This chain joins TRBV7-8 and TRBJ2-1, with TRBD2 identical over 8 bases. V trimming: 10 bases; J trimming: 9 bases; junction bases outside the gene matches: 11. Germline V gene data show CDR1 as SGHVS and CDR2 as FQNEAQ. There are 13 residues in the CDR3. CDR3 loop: CATGGDFGGEQFF. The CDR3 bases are TGTGCCACGGGAGGGGACTTTGGGGGTGAGCAGTTCTTC.

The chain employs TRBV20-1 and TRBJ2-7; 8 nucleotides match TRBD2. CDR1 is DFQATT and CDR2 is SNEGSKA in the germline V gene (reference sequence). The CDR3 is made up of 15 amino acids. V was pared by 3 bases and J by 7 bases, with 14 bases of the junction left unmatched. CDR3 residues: CSASETSGPAGEQYV. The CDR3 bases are TGCAGTGCTAGTGAAACTAGCGGACCCGCGGGGGAGCAGTACGTC.

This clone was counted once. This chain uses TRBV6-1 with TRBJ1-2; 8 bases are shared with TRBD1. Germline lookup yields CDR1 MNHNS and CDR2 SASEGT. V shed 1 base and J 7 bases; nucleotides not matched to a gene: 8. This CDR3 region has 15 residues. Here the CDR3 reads CASSEVIQGAGGYTF. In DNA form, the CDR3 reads TGTGCCAGCAGTGAAGTGATCCAGGGGGCTGGTGGCTACACCTTC.

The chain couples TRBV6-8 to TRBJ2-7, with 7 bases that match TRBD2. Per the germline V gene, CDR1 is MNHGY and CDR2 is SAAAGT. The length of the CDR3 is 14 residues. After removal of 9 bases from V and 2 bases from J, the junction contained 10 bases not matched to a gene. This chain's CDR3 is CARTGERGTYEQYF. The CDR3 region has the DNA TGTGCCAGGACCGGTGAGCGGGGAACCTACGAGCAGTACTTC.

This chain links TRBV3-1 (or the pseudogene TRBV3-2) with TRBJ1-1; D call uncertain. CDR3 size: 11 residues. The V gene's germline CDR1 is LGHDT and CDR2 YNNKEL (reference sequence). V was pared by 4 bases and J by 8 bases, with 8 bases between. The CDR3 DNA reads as TGTGCCAGCAGCCCTCGCACAGAAGCTTTCTTT. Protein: CASSPRTEAFF.

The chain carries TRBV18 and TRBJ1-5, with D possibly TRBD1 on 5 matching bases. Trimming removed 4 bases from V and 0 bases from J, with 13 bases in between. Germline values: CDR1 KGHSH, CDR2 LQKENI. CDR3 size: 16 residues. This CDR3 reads CASSLSGGYSNQPQHF. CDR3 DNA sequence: TGTGCCAGCTCACTCTCCGGGGGGTATAGCAATCAGCCCCAGCATTTT.

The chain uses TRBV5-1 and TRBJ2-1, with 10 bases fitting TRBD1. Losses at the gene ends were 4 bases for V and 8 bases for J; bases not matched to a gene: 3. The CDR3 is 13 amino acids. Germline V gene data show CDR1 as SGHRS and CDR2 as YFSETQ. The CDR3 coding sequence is TGCGCCAGCAGCCGTGGGACAGGGGATGAGCAGTTCTTC. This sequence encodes CASSRGTGDEQFF.

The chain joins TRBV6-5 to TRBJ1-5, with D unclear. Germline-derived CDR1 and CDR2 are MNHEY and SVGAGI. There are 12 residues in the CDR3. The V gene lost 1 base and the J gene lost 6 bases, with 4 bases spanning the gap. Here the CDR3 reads CASSYWSQPQHF. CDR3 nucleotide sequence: TGTGCCAGCAGTTACTGGAGTCAGCCCCAGCATTTT.

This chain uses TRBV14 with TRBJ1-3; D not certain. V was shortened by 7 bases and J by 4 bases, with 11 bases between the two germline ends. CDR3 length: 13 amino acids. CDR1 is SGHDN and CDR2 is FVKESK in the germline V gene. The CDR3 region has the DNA TGTGCCAGCACCACTATGTCGGGAAACACCATATATTTT. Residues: CASTTMSGNTIYF.

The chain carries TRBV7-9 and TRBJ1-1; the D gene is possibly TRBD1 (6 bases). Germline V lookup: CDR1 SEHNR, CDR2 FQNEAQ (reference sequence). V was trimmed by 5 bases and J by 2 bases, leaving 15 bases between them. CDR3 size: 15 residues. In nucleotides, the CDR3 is TGTGCCAGCAGCATTATCGGACAGACCAACACTGAAGCTTTCTTT. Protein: CASSIIGQTNTEAFF. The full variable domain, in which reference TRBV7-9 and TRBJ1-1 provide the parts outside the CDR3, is DTGVSQNPRHKITKRGQNVTFRCDPISEHNRLYWYRQTLGQGPEFLTYFQNEAQLEKSRLLSDRFSAERPKGSFSTLEIQRTEQGDSAMYLCASSIIGQTNTEAFFGQGTRLTVV.

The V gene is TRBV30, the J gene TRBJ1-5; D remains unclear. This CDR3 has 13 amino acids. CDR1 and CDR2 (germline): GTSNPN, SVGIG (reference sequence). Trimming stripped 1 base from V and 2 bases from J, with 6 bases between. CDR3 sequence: CAWSGSGNQPQHF. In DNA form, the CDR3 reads TGTGCCTGGAGTGGTTCGGGCAATCAGCCCCAGCATTTT.

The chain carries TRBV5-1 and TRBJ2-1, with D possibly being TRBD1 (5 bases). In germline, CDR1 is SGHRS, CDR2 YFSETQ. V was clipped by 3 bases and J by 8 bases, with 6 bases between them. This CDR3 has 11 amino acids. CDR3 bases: TGCGCCAGCAGCTCCAGGGATGAGCAGTTCTTC. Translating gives CASSSRDEQFF.

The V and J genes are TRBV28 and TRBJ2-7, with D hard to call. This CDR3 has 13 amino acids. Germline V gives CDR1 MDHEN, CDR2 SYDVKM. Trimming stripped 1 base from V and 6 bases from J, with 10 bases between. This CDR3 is CASSLFSGVEQYF. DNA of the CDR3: TGTGCCAGCAGTTTATTCTCAGGTGTCGAGCAGTACTTC.

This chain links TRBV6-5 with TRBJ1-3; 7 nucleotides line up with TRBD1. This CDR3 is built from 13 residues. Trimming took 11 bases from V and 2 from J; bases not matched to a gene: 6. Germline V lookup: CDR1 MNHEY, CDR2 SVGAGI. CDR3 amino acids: CALGGQAGNTIYF. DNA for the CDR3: TGTGCCCTTGGCGGACAGGCTGGAAACACCATATATTTT.

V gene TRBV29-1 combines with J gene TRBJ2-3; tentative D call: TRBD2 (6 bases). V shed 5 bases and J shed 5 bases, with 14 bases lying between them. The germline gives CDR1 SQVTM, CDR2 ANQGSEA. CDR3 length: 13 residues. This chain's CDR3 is CSVLLGGEDTQYF. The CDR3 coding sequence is TGCAGCGTTCTCCTGGGGGGAGAAGATACGCAGTATTTT.